The clone carrying this T cell receptor (beta chain) was observed many times. The antigen is unknown. The data belong to a study of breast tumors, draining lymph nodes, adjacent tissues. The study's findings and limits: Compared with basal-like, luminal-like tumors shared significantly more repertoire with nontumor tissue. The lymph node origin of tumor T cells was framed as consistent with a hypothesis, not demonstrated.

Samples came from axillary lymph nodes draining the breast cancer. The CDR3 sequence is 15 residues long. V lost 5 bases and J 0 bases, leaving 11 bases between the germline ends. Germline-derived CDR1 and CDR2 are SGHTA and FQGTGA. TCRdb analysed the multiplex PCR reads with MiXCR anew, one entry per CDR3 protein. In the table there are about 180,000 distinct CDR3 sequences, 30% to 35% of which are singletons. V and J are TRBV7-3 and TRBJ2-1; D might be TRBD2 (6 bases). This sequence was found in a female donor with breast cancer. Some clones in this sample may be carry-over from other donors' samples. The sample comprised axillary lymph node tissue. The CDR3 sequence is CASSLTSLSYNEQFF. The CDR3 coding sequence is TGTGCCAGCAGCCTCACTAGCCTCTCCTACAATGAGCAGTTCTTC.